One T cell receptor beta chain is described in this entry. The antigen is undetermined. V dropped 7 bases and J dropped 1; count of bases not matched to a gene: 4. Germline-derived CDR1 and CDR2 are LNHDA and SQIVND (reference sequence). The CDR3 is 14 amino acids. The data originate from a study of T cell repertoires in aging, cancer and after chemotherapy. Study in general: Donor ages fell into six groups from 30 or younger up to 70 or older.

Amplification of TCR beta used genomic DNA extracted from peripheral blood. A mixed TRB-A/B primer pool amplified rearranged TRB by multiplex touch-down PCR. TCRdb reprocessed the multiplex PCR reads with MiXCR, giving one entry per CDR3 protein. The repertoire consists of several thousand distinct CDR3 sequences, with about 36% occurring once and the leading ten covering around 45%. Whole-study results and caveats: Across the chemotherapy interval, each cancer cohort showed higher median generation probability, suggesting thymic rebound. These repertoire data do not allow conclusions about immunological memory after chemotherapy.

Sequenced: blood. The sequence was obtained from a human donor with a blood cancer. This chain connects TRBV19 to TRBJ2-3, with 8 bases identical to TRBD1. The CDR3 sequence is CASTQGVGTDTQYF. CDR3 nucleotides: TGTGCCAGTACACAGGGGGTAGGCACAGATACGCAGTATTTT.